This T cell receptor (beta chain) is drawn from a study of T cell responses to AZD1222 COVID-19 vaccine. For the study at large: Investigators merged groups given second doses at roughly 4 or roughly 12 weeks.

The CDR3 length is 13 residues. Germline assignment: CDR1 LGHDT and CDR2 YNNKEL (reference sequence). This clone has just a few counts. The antigen remains undetermined. Compared with germline, one end of the junction differs, possibly owing to a read error. Study-level findings and limits: Repertoires were obtained only post-peak T cell response. Along spike, vaccine-associated CD4 TCRs were found throughout, with dominance at 160-218 and 743-854.

Some clones are missing from TCRdb's copy, which holds only in-frame ones; the method was immunoSEQ multiplex PCR. The table shows approximately 90,000 clones, with about nine tenths occurring only once. This rearrangement joins TRBV3-1 (or the pseudogene TRBV3-2) to TRBJ2-7; 8 nucleotides line up with TRBD1. The source material was peripheral blood, sampled on day 0 of AZD1222 vaccination. The sequence derives from an adult in good health. This chain's CDR3 is CASSQGLFQGADF. The CDR3 coding sequence is TGTGCCAGCAGCCAAGGCCTTTTCCAGGGGGCGGACTTC.